This T cell receptor (beta chain) was captured by sequencing in a study of Graves' ophthalmopathy and Graves' hyperthyroidism. Whole-study context: Peripheral blood (taken before any treatment) was collected at initial diagnosis.

This clonotype has only a few counts. The trim removed 5 bases at V and 10 bases at J, leaving 11 bases unmatched. Germline CDR1 SGDLS, CDR2 YYNGEE. The CDR3 is 15 residues long. Transcripts of RNA were the source for amplifying TCR beta CDR3 regions. HTBI primers primed a first-round RT-PCR, and a second-round multiplex PCR followed. Each CDR3 protein is one row after TCRdb ran MiXCR on the multiplex PCR reads. The profile shows about 660,000 distinct CDR3 sequences, roughly two fifths of them singletons. Specimen: peripheral blood. The TCR comes from an adult man with Graves' ophthalmopathy. The chain recombines TRBV9 with TRBJ1-6; 8 bases fit TRBD1. DNA for the CDR3: TGTGCCAGCAGTTATAGGGCAGGGGGCCCCTCACCCCTCCACTTT. Translated: CASSYRAGGPSPLHF.